This T cell receptor beta chain was obtained from a study of CD8+CD57+ T cells in acquired aplastic anemia. The study, taken as a whole, reports: It was found that about 31 CD8+ CDR3 sequences were shared between patients and controls.

Sequenced patients had shown CD8+CD57+ cell expansion by flow cytometry. Researchers used genomic DNA as the template to profile TCR beta VDJ and CDR3. TCRdb reanalysed the reads using MiXCR and keeps one entry per CDR3 protein. The sample has 200,000 to 250,000 distinct CDR3 sequences; around half are singletons. Germline CDR1 and CDR2: MNHEY and SMNVEV (reference sequence). The CDR3 runs 13 residues. V dropped 10 bases and J dropped 5 bases, with 14 bases sitting between them. Comment on this clonotype: The antigen is not known.

The sequenced sample was sorted CD4+, CD8+, or CD8+CD57+ T cells (not recorded which) from PBMCs. This chain connects TRBV27 to TRBJ2-2; D possibly corresponds to TRBD2 (6 bases). The TCR sequence derives from a human donor with aplastic anemia. The DNA of the CDR3 is TGTGCCACAGGAGGGAAGCGAACCGGGGAGCTGTTTTTT. Its translation is CATGGKRTGELFF.